The 8 T cell receptor beta chains reported below all come from one sample, sequenced in a study of technical replicates of blood from several donors (dated by TCRdb to about 2017). The library was generated by the immunoSEQ multiplex PCR assay. In its TCRdb copy, this immuneACCESS table keeps in-frame sequences only and misses some clones. Where compared with another copy, unresolved V genes explain less than half of these, and the others have no known cause. Present in this sample are around 12,000 clones, approximately 94% of which were seen just once. The ten largest make up 7.5% to 9% of the sample. The sample comprised PBMCs. The receptor source for this set is a human donor in good health.

This clone has a single count. The chain recombines TRBV27 with TRBJ1-2; 10 nucleotides line up with TRBD1. The CDR3 has 13 amino acids. Trimming took 2 bases from V and 10 from J; bases not matched to a gene: 4. The germline CDR1 and CDR2 sequences are MNHEY and SMNVEV (reference sequence). The CDR3 here is CASSLMGQGSYTF. CDR3 sequence (DNA): TGTGCCAGCAGTTTAATGGGACAGGGGTCCTACACCTTC.

The chain is built from TRBV10-3 and TRBJ2-1; 8 nucleotides agree with TRBD2. Losses at the gene ends were 4 bases for V and 10 bases for J; bases not matched to a gene: 18. The germline V gene has CDR1 ENHRY and CDR2 SYGVKD. The CDR3 has 17 amino acids. As DNA, the CDR3 is TGTGCCATCAGTGGGTCCCCCAGAGGCGGGAGGCTCGCCGAGCAGTTCTTC. This codes for CAISGSPRGGRLAEQFF.

The rearrangement joins TRBV30 to TRBJ2-7; 8 nucleotides agree with TRBD1. J gave up 0 bases and V 5 bases, and 6 bases lay outside the gene matches. The CDR3 sequence is 14 residues long. From germline, CDR1 is GTSNPN and CDR2 SVGIG (reference sequence). The CDR3 spells CAWEPGTGSYEQYF. CDR3 nucleotides: TGTGCCTGGGAACCCGGGACAGGCTCCTACGAGCAGTACTTC.

The genes are TRBV10-3 and TRBJ1-5; 8 nucleotides line up with TRBD1. The CDR3 is 16 amino acids. Germline loops: CDR1 ENHRY, CDR2 SYGVKD. V dropped 2 bases and J dropped 2; count of bases not matched to a gene: 5. The CDR3 DNA reads as TGTGCCATCAGTGAGGGACAGGGTCTAGGCAATCAGCCCCAGCATTTT. Translation: CAISEGQGLGNQPQHF.

On this clone: At one of its ends the junction is not consistent with the germline gene, which may arise from a read error. The chain employs TRBV4-2 and TRBJ2-3; the D is unclear. The CDR3 has 14 residues. CDR1 is LGHNA, CDR2 YNFKEQ, per germline. This chain's CDR3 is CASNQGLGTDTQYF. CDR3 nucleotide sequence: TGTGCCAGCAACCAAGGGCTAGGCACAGATACGCAGTATTTT.

This clone was found once. The V call is TRBV9, the J call TRBJ1-4; no definite D call. Looked up from germline, CDR1 is SGDLS and CDR2 is YYNGEE. There are 13 residues in the CDR3. V shed 4 bases and J shed 6 bases, with 10 bases lying between them. CDR3 DNA: TGTGCCAGCAGCTCGGGATGGGATGAAAAACTGTTTTTT. Residues: CASSSGWDEKLFF.

This rearrangement joins TRBV7-9 to TRBJ2-1; no firm D call. Germline V gene lookup returns CDR1 SEHNR and CDR2 FQNEAQ (reference sequence). V was shortened by 5 bases and J by 8 bases, with 19 bases between the two germline ends. CDR3 length equals 15 residues. CDR3 residues: CASSPYSLLAHEQFF. Here the CDR3 DNA reads TGTGCCAGCAGCCCTTATTCCCTTTTAGCTCATGAGCAGTTCTTC.

The chain joins TRBV14 to TRBJ2-7; 7 bases map to TRBD1. CDR1 is SGHDN and CDR2 is FVKESK in the germline V gene. Trimming cost V 1 base and J 8 bases; bases outside gene matches: 5. The CDR3 loop spans 13 amino acids. CDR3 sequence reads: CASSQAMTGQQYF. Here the CDR3 DNA reads TGTGCCAGCAGCCAAGCGATGACAGGGCAGCAGTACTTC.